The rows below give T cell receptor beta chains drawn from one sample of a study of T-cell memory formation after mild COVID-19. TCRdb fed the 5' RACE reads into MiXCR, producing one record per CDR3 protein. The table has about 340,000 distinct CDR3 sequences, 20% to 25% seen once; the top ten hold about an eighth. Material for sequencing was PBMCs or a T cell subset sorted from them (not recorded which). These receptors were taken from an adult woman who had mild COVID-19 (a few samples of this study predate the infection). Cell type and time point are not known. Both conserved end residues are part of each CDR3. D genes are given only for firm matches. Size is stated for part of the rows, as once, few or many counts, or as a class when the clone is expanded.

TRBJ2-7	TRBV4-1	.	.	TGCGCCAGCAGCCAATCTGATTCCGGGACACTGTACGAGCAGTACTTC	CASSQSDSGTLYEQYF
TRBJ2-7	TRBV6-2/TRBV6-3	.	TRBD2	TGTGCCAGCAGTTTGCCTAAGCGGGAGAGGTACGAGCAGTACTTC	CASSLPKRERYEQYF
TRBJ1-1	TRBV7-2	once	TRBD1	TGTGCCAGCACCCTCACAGGGGCGACTGAAGCTTTCTTT	CASTLTGATEAFF
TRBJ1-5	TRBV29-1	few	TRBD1	TGCAGCGTTCAAGCAGGGGGAGGCAATCAGCCCCAGCATTTT	CSVQAGGGNQPQHF
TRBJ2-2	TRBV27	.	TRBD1	TGTGCCAGCAGCGACAGGGGGAACACCGGGGAGCTGTTTTTT	CASSDRGNTGELFF
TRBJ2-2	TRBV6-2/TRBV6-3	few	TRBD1	TGTGCCAGCAGCCTTAAACGGACAGGGGGCGCCTCCGGGGAGCTGTTTTTT	CASSLKRTGGASGELFF
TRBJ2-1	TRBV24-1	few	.	TGTGCCACCAGTGAAGCCGCCACGGACGATGAGCAGTTCTTC	CATSEAATDDEQFF
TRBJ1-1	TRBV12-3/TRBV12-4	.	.	TGTGCCAGCAGTTGGACCGGGGCGAACACTGAAGCTTTCTTT	CASSWTGANTEAFF
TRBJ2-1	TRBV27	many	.	TGTGCCAGCAGTTTTCTGGGCAGTATCAATGAGCAGTTCTTC	CASSFLGSINEQFF
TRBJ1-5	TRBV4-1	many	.	TGCGCCAGCAGCCAGCCAGGGCAGGGGAAGAATCAGCCCCAGCATTTT	CASSQPGQGKNQPQHF
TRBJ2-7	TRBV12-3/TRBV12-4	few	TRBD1	TGTGCCAGCAGTACCCTGACAGGGGAGTTCGAGCAGTACTTC	CASSTLTGEFEQYF
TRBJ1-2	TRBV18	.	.	TGTGCCAGCTCCATTCCGGGAACGGGCTACACCTTC	CASSIPGTGYTF
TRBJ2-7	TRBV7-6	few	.	TGTGCCAGCAGCTTAGAGGCGGACGAGGGTTACGAGCAGTACTTC	CASSLEADEGYEQYF
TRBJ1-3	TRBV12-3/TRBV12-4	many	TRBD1	TGTGCCAGCAGCCCCGGGACAGGGGGAGTGAACACCATATATTTT	CASSPGTGGVNTIYF
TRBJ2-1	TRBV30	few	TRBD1	TGTGCCTGGGATTACAGGGGCTTCTCCGGGACGGGCCTCTACAATGAGCAGTTCTTC	CAWDYRGFSGTGLYNEQFF
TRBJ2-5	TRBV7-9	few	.	TGTGCCAGCACGCCTGGAGAGACCCAGTACTTC	CASTPGETQYF
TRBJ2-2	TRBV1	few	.	TGCACCAGCAGCCCCTTCTGGACTCGTAGAGGGGCCGGGGAGCTGTTTTTT	CTSSPFWTRRGAGELFF
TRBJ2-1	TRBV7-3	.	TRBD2	TGTGCCAGCAGCTTAATAAGCGGGGGGGCCTACAATGAGCAGTTCTTC	CASSLISGGAYNEQFF